Listed below are T cell receptor beta chains from one sample, sequenced in a study of human T cells and chemical hapten exposure. From the RACE reads, TCRdb called clonotypes with MiXCR, one entry per CDR3 protein. The table has some 400,000 distinct CDR3 sequences, around 5% seen once. Source: whole blood, taken in connection with sensitization to the hapten diphenylcyclopropenone (DPC). The receptors shown here come from a woman aged 50 to 60 with alopecia areata. Some clones in this sample may be carry-over from other donors' samples. Each CDR3 is given with its conserved first and last residue.

TRBV20-1,CSAKSFQSPSTDTQYF
TRBV6-5,CASRPLGGQNTEAFF
TRBV20-1,CSALQGWGTEAFF
TRBV29-1,CSVLGGVSTYEQYF
TRBV29-1,CSVSSPENYGYTF
TRBV6-1,CAIRLAGGTDTQYF
TRBV25-1,CASSYQGINTEAFF
TRBV7-8,CASSLEWSEAFF
TRBV6-5,CASRNGGARGYTF
TRBV19,CASSIPGGPDTQYF
TRBV5-1,CASSPGTSGMGAKNIQYF
TRBV2,CASRSVGEGTEAFF
TRBV11-2,CASSLLGSSSYNEQFF
TRBV12-3/TRBV12-4,CASSRGTGWVNQPQHF
TRBV20-1,CSARDPLAGDSYEQYF
TRBV4-2,CASSQDLGTGVYQPQHF
TRBV12-3/TRBV12-4,CASSLAGMESPLHF
TRBV6-2/TRBV6-3,CASGSNSYEQYF
TRBV20-1,CSARWMNTEAFF
TRBV10-3,CATTTGNTEAFF
TRBV18,CASSPSSRTDTQYF
TRBV29-1,CSVGGGHTPYEQYF
TRBV5-4,CASSLAPGTVSYEQYF
TRBV6-2/TRBV6-3,CASSYNFPPNEQFF
TRBV12-3/TRBV12-4,CASSLAGFYELYF
TRBV5-1,CASSLDTGANSPLHF
TRBV6-5,CASSYAGGYEQYF
TRBV29-1,CSVEVGAQSPQYF
TRBV29-1,CSVEQGGIYGYTF
TRBV5-6,CASSSPGQGQPQHF
TRBV5-5,CASSWTGEEQYF